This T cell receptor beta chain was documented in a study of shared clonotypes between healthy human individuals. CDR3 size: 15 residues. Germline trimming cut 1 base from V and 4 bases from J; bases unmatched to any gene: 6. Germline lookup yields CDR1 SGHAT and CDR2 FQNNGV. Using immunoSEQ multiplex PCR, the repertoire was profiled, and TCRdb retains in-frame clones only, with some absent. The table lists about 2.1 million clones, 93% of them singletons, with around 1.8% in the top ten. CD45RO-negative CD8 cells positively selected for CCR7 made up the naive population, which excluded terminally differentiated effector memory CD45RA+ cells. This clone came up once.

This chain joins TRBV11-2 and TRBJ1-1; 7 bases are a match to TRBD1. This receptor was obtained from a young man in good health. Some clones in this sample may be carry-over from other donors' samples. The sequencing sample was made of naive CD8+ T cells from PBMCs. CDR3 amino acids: CASSLGRGQFTEAFF. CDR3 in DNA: TGTGCCAGCAGCTTAGGGAGGGGACAGTTCACTGAAGCTTTCTTT.